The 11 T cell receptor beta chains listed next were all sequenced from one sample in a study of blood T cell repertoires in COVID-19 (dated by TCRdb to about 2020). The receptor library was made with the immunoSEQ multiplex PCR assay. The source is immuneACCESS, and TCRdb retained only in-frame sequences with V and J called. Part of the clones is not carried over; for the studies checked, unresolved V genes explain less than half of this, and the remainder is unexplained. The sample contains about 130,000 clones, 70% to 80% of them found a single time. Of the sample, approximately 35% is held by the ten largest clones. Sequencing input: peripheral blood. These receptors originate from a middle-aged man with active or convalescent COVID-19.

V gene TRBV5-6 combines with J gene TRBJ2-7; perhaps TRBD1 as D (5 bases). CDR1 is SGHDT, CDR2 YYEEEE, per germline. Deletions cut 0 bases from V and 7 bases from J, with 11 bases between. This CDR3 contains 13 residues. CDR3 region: CASSLGDSWEQYF. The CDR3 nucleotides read TGTGCCAGCAGCTTGGGTGACAGTTGGGAGCAGTACTTC.

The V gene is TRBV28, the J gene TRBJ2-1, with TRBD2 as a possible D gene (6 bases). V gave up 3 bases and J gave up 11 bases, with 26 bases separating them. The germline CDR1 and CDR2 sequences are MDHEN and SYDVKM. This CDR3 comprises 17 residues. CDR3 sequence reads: CASSLGGPPAGMKKQFF. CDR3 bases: TGTGCCAGCAGTTTGGGGGGACCACCGGCGGGGATGAAGAAGCAGTTCTTC.

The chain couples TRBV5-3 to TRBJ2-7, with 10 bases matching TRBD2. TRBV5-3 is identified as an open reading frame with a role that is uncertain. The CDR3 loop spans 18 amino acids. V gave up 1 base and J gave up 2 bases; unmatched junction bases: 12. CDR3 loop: CARSLPPRLAGPTYEQYF. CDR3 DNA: TGTGCCAGAAGCTTGCCCCCGCGACTAGCGGGCCCCACCTACGAGCAGTACTTC.

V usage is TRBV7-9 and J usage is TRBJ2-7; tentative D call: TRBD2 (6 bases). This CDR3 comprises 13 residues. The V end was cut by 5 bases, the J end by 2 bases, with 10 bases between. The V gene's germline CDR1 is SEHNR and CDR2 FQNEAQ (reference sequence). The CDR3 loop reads CASSPGEAYEQYF. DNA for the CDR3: TGTGCCAGCAGCCCGGGGGAGGCCTACGAGCAGTACTTC.

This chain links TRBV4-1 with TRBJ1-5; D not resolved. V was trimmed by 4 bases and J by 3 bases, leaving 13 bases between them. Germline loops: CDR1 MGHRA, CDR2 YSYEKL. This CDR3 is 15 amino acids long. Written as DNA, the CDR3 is TGCGCCAGCAGCCTGGACTCGGGGTTCAATCAGCCCCAGCATTTT. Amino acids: CASSLDSGFNQPQHF.

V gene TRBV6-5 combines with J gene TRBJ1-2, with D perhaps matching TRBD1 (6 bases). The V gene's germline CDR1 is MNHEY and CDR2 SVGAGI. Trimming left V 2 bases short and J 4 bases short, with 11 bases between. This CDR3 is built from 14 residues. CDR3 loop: CASSYRGQFYGYTF. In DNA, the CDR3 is TGTGCCAGCAGTTACCGAGGACAGTTCTATGGCTACACCTTC.

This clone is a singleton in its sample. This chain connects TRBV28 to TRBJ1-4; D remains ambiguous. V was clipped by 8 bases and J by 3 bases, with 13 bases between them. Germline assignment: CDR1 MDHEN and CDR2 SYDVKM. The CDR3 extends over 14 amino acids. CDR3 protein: CASHVPSSNEKLFF. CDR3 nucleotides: TGTGCCAGCCATGTGCCGAGTTCTAATGAAAAACTGTTTTTT.

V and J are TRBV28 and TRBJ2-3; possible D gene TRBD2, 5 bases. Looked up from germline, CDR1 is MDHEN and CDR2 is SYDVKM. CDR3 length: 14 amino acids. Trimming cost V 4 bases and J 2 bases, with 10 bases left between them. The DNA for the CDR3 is TGTGCCAGCAGTTCGAGCGGCCCCACAGATACGCAGTATTTT. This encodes CASSSSGPTDTQYF.

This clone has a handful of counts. The DNA for the CDR3 is TGTGCCAGCAGTTACTGGGCCTATGGCTACACCTTC. Encoded protein: CASSYWAYGYTF. V is TRBV6-5 and J is TRBJ1-2, with unresolved D. V was pared by 1 base and J by 4 bases, with 4 bases between. The CDR3 extends over 12 amino acids. Germline values: CDR1 MNHEY, CDR2 SVGAGI.

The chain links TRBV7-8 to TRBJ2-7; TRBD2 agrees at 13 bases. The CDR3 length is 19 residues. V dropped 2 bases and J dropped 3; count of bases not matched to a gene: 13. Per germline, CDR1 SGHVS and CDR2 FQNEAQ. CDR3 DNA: TGTGCCAGCAGCTTAAAGCCTAACCTGGGACTAGCGGGGTTCTACGAGCAGTACTTC. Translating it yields CASSLKPNLGLAGFYEQYF.

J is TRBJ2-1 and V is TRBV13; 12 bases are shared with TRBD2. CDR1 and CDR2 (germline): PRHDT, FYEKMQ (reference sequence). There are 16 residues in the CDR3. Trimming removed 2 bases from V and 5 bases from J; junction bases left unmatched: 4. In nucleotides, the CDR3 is TGTGCCAGCAGCTTACCCGGACTAGCGGGGCACAATGAGCAGTTCTTC. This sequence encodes CASSLPGLAGHNEQFF. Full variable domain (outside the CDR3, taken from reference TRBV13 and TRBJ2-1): AAGVIQSPRHLIKEKRETATLKCYPIPRHDTVYWYQQGPGQDPQFLISFYEKMQSDKGSIPDRFSAQQFSDYHSELNMSSLELGDSALYFCASSLPGLAGHNEQFFGPGTRLTVL.